This TCR beta chain is drawn from a study of blood T cell repertoires in COVID-19. Overall study context: Samples of COVID-19 (acute and convalescent) were obtained from the United States, Italy and Spain. The cDNA or gDNA used as material had been derived from T cells, B-cell-depleted T cells, or PBMCs.

Study processing details: Cell counts per sample came from amplifying reference gene primers. Clones were sequenced by immunoSEQ multiplex PCR, and TCRdb holds only the in-frame ones, with some missing. That table is the source of V, J and clone size, and D and trimming were worked out from the DNA. The table has about 200,000 clones, around 80% seen once; the top ten hold approximately 3%. The origin of this receptor is a woman of 80 years or more with active or convalescent COVID-19. The specimen was peripheral blood.

The CDR3 is CASRNTRAGVNEKLFF. As DNA, the CDR3 is TGTGCCAGCAGGAATACACGCGCGGGGGTAAATGAAAAACTGTTTTTT. The V and J genes are TRBV28 and TRBJ1-4; a weak D match, TRBD1 (5 bases). V was pared by 6 bases and J by 5 bases, with 19 bases between. The CDR3 totals 16 residues. Per the germline V gene, CDR1 is MDHEN and CDR2 is SYDVKM.